Included here is one T cell receptor beta chain sequence, with context. This record comes from a study of blood T cell repertoires in COVID-19. TCRdb's copy holds only in-frame clones and misses some; the assay was immunoSEQ multiplex PCR. The sample lists about 27,000 clones, under 90% seen once, with 40% to 50% in the top ten. Germline trimming cut 3 bases from V and 7 bases from J; bases unmatched to any gene: 12. The CDR3 length is 16 residues. The V gene's germline CDR1 is SGHTA and CDR2 FQGNSA. The chain couples TRBV7-2 to TRBJ2-1, with 7 positions matching TRBD1. This TCR came from a woman aged 80 or over with acute or convalescent COVID-19. The specimen was peripheral blood. The CDR3, as DNA: TGTGCCAGCAGCTTCGGGGTTGACAGGGTTCAAAATGAGCAGTTCTTC. Encoded protein: CASSFGVDRVQNEQFF. Using reference TRBV7-2 and TRBJ2-1 for the parts outside the CDR3, the full variable domain is GAGVSQSPSNKVTEKGKDVELRCDPISGHTALYWYRQSLGQGLEFLIYFQGNSAPDKSGLPSDRFSAERTGGSVSTLTIQRTQQEDSAVYLCASSFGVDRVQNEQFFGPGTRLTVL.